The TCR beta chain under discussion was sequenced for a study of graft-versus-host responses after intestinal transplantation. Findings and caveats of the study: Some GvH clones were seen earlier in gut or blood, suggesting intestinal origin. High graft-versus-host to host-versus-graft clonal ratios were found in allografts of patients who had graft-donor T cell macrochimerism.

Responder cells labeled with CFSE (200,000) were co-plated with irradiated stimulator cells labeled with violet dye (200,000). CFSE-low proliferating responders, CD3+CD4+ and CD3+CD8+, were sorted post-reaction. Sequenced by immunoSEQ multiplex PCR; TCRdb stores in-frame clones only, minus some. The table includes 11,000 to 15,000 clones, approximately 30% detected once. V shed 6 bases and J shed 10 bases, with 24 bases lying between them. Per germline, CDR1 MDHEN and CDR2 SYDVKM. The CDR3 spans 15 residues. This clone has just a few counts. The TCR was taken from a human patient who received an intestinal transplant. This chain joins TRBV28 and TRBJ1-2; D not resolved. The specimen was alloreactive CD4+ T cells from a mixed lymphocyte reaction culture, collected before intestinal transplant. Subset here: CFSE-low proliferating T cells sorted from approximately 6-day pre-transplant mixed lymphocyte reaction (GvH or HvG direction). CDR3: CASRGGDGPYSVYTF. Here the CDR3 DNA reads TGTGCCAGCAGAGGAGGAGATGGCCCTTACTCAGTCTACACCTTC.